The T cell receptor beta chain described here comes from a study of molecular identifiers for immune sequencing clone quantification. General study findings and limits: Spike-in Jurkat TCR RNA from a single cell reportedly registered among approximately 900,000 naive cells.

In regard to this clonotype: What it binds is not known. A much larger clone sits a single nucleotide away, making a read error possible.

Previously published methods and listed TCR primers were used for the bulk TCR libraries. TCRdb called the PCR reads again in MiXCR, with one record for every CDR3 protein. The data show under 600,000 distinct CDR3 sequences, with about 22% seen just once and approximately 0.84% held by the top ten. This CDR3 is built from 16 residues. The germline V gene has CDR1 SGHDN and CDR2 FVKESK. The V end was cut by 0 bases, the J end by 7 bases, with 15 bases between. J is TRBJ2-2 and V is TRBV14, with D tentatively TRBD1 (6 bases). Sequencing was performed on naive CD8+ T cells from blood, with Jurkat cell RNA spiked in. Sample subset: FACS-sorted CD8+CD4-CCR7+CD45RA+ naive T cells. The TCR was taken from a human donor in good health. Some libraries in this study had Jurkat cell RNA spiked in. CDR3 in DNA: TGTGCCAGCAGCCAAGAATTCGCAGGGGCGGACGGGGAGCTGTTTTTT. This codes for CASSQEFAGADGELFF.